This T cell receptor beta chain is drawn from a study of T cell repertoires in cytomegalovirus infection. Study context: Through public TCR beta signatures, both CMV infection and matching HLA type were indicated. Study-wide points: Summed public TCR beta family frequency identified CMV carriers bearing the relevant HLA. Clonotype analysis showed dominance of the ex vivo response by HLA-C-restricted CMV-specific TCR beta clonotypes.

TCRdb re-derived calls from the reads in MiXCR, one entry per CDR3 protein. The sample has 310,000 or so distinct CDR3 sequences; under 30% are singletons. This clonotype is medium-sized. Its antigen is still unknown. V was clipped by 1 base and J by 8 bases; unmatched bases: 11. The CDR3 loop spans 16 amino acids. Germline CDR1 is SGHRS and CDR2 is YFSETQ. The TCR was taken from a human donor in good health (CMV status not recorded). Some clones in this sample may be carry-over from other donors' samples. The V and J genes are TRBV5-1 and TRBJ2-1; 8 positions agree with TRBD2. Sequenced: PBMCs. CDR3 coding DNA: TGCGCCAGCAGCTTGAACGTCCGGGAGGGCCTCGATGAGCAGTTCTTC. Encoded protein: CASSLNVREGLDEQFF.